Presented here are 11 T cell receptor beta chains from one specimen sequenced in a study of response to subunit inactivated influenza vaccine. TCRdb called the RT-PCR reads again in MiXCR, with one record for every CDR3 protein. The sample has a few hundred thousand distinct CDR3 sequences, 6.5% to 8% seen once. This sample comprised PBMCs from blood, obtained 23 months after vaccination. Receptors were obtained from a man between 50 and 75 years old who received an inactivated influenza vaccine.

The table lists this clonotype with many counts. The V gene is TRBV5-1, the J gene TRBJ2-1; TRBD2 matches at 7 bases. Germline V CDR1 and CDR2: SGHRS, YFSETQ. This CDR3 region has 15 residues. V trimming: 0 bases; J trimming: 2 bases; junction bases outside the gene matches: 2. CDR3 sequence reads: CASSLVSGPYNEQFF. The CDR3 bases are TGCGCCAGCAGCTTGGTTAGCGGGCCCTACAATGAGCAGTTCTTC.

The genes are TRBV7-8 and TRBJ1-3; D is unresolved. CDR3 length: 15 residues. Trimming shortened V by 1 base and J by 1 base, and 8 bases separated the two germline ends. Germline values: CDR1 SGHVS, CDR2 FQNEAQ. CDR3 coding DNA: TGTGCCAGCAGCTTAGGGCAGCTTTCTGGAAACACCATATATTTT. Translating gives CASSLGQLSGNTIYF.

The CDR3 protein is CASRRGSGSGDTQYF. Here the CDR3 DNA reads TGTGCCAGCAGGAGGGGAAGCGGGAGCGGGGATACGCAGTATTTT. V is TRBV12-3 or TRBV12-4 and J is TRBJ2-3; 8 bases map to TRBD2. CDR3 size: 15 residues. The V and J ends lost 6 bases and 6 bases, in that order; junction bases with no gene match: 11.

Many counts were recorded for this clonotype. This chain uses TRBV20-1 with TRBJ2-7; 10 bases match TRBD2. The V gene end was trimmed by 6 bases and the J gene end by 0 bases; junction bases not matched to a gene: 5. CDR3 size: 14 residues. Germline V gives CDR1 DFQATT, CDR2 SNEGSKA (reference sequence). The CDR3 region is CSAGPSGSSYEQYF. For the CDR3, the DNA is TGCAGTGCGGGTCCTAGCGGGAGCTCCTACGAGCAGTACTTC.

There are a few counts of this clonotype. The chain has TRBV3-1 and TRBJ2-7; the D gene is possibly TRBD2 (5 bases). This CDR3 spans 15 amino acids. V was cut by 1 base and J by 3 bases, with 13 bases left in between. CDR1 is LGHDT, CDR2 YNNKEL, per germline (reference sequence). Here the CDR3 DNA reads TGTGCCAGCAGCCAAGCTGGGCAGGCGGGCTACGAGCAGTACTTC. Amino acids: CASSQAGQAGYEQYF.

By share, this clonotype counts as medium-sized. This rearrangement joins TRBV3-1 to TRBJ1-5, with D possibly TRBD1 on 5 matching bases. This CDR3 spans 15 amino acids. CDR1 is LGHDT and CDR2 is YNNKEL in the germline V gene (reference sequence). V was trimmed by 5 bases and J by 3 bases, leaving 14 bases between them. The CDR3: CASSSGPGLNQPQHF. The CDR3 nucleotides are TGTGCCAGCAGCTCTGGGCCGGGGCTCAATCAGCCCCAGCATTTT.

The chain joins TRBV4-3 to TRBJ2-5; tentatively, D is TRBD1 (6 bases). The CDR3 has 16 amino acids. Germline V gene data show CDR1 as LGHNA and CDR2 as YSLEER. The ends were cut back, 1 base at V and 2 bases at J, with 14 bases in the middle. This CDR3 is CASSQVSPGQQETQYF. The DNA of the CDR3 is TGCGCCAGCAGCCAAGTTTCTCCGGGACAACAAGAGACCCAGTACTTC.

This clonotype was seen a few times. The chain uses TRBV3-1 and TRBJ1-4; D gene uncertain. This CDR3 has 14 residues. Trimming pared 4 bases from V and 4 bases from J, leaving 10 bases between. The germline gives CDR1 LGHDT, CDR2 YNNKEL (reference sequence). The CDR3 loop reads CASSPGRVNEKLFF. For the CDR3, the DNA is TGTGCCAGCAGCCCTGGACGGGTTAATGAAAAACTGTTTTTT.

This clonotype was seen at least ten times. The CDR3 is CASSVVDSGSSYNEQFF. The CDR3 bases are TGTGCCAGCAGCGTAGTGGACAGCGGGAGCTCCTACAATGAGCAGTTCTTC. This chain connects TRBV9 to TRBJ2-1, with TRBD2 identical over 8 bases. The germline gives CDR1 SGDLS, CDR2 YYNGEE. The junction had 5 bases not matched to a gene; V was cut back by 0 bases and J by 0 bases. This CDR3 is built from 17 residues.

This clonotype has more than one count but fewer than ten. The chain couples TRBV27 to TRBJ2-3; D call uncertain. This CDR3 has 14 amino acids. V lost 5 bases and J 4 bases, leaving 13 bases between the germline ends. CDR1 and CDR2 from the germline V gene are MNHEY and SMNVEV (reference sequence). The CDR3 spells CASSIRARPDTQYF. The CDR3 bases are TGTGCCAGCAGTATTCGGGCCCGACCAGATACGCAGTATTTT.

The sample holds a few counts of this clonotype. The chain uses TRBV28 and TRBJ2-1; 8 bases map to TRBD1. CDR1 and CDR2 from the germline V gene are MDHEN and SYDVKM. The J segment lost 2 bases and the V segment lost 6 bases, leaving 3 bases of the junction unmatched. The CDR3 is 14 residues long. CDR3 in DNA: TGTGCCAGCAGCAAACAGGGGGCCTACAATGAGCAGTTCTTC. As protein: CASSKQGAYNEQFF.